The 26 T cell receptor beta chains in this list originate from one sample, sequenced in a study of read filtering for tumor transcriptome and immune sequencing. This library used approximately 0.4 ug RNA and molecular barcoded adaptors spanning alpha/delta and beta/gamma chains. One entry per CDR3 protein results from TCRdb running MiXCR on the reads. The top ten clones hold under 9% of a sample with 100,000 to 150,000 distinct CDR3 sequences, 13% of them seen once. Sequenced: a population of CD138-negative cells sorted from bone marrow. The source of these receptors is a donor at least 40 years old with multiple myeloma.

This clonotype was seen repeatedly, ten times or more. V and J are TRBV20-1 and TRBJ2-5, with D uncertain. This CDR3 spans 13 amino acids. The germline V gene encodes CDR1 DFQATT and CDR2 SNEGSKA (reference sequence). The germline V and J ends were trimmed by 3 bases and 7 bases, with 15 bases remaining between them. In nucleotides, the CDR3 is TGCAGTGCTAGGGGCAGGCTCTGGGTGACCCAGTACTTC. Amino acid sequence: CSARGRLWVTQYF.

V gene TRBV7-9 combines with J gene TRBJ2-7, with no clear D. There are 13 residues in the CDR3. Trimming shortened V by 5 bases and J by 7 bases, and 15 bases separated the two germline ends. Germline assignment: CDR1 SEHNR and CDR2 FQNEAQ (reference sequence). The CDR3 nucleotides read TGTGCCAGCAGCACACAGACGCTGGGGGAGCAGTACTTC. Residues: CASSTQTLGEQYF.

For this clonotype: This may be a read error: a much more frequent sequence differs by one nucleotide. The conserved closing phenylalanine or tryptophan is absent in this CDR3, likely reflecting a read error. This sequence joins TRBV5-1 and TRBJ1-2; a weak D match, TRBD1 (5 bases). The CDR3 is 16 amino acids. Germline assignment: CDR1 SGHRS and CDR2 YFSETQ. Trimming left V 4 bases short and J 2 bases short, with 18 bases between. In nucleotides, the CDR3 is TGCGCCAGCAGCCAAGCTTGGGGGTCGTTAAACTATGGCTACACCATC. It encodes CASSQAWGSLNYGYTI.

This clonotype was counted at least ten times. The gene calls are TRBV5-1 and TRBJ2-7; 8 bases match TRBD2. Per the germline V gene, CDR1 is SGHRS and CDR2 is YFSETQ. J was trimmed by 2 bases and V by 4 bases; bases with no gene match: 8. This CDR3 contains 15 residues. CDR3 sequence: CASSPTSGYTYEQYF. In DNA, the CDR3 is TGCGCCAGCAGCCCCACTAGCGGATACACCTACGAGCAGTACTTC. Filled out from reference TRBV5-1 and TRBJ2-7, the complete variable domain reads KAGVTQTPRYLIKTRGQQVTLSCSPISGHRSVSWYQQTPGQGLQFLFEYFSETQRNKGNFPGRFSGRQFSNSRSEMNVSTLELGDSALYLCASSPTSGYTYEQYFGPGTRLTVT.

This clonotype was seen ten or more times. The chain employs TRBV18 and TRBJ2-1; TRBD2 agrees at 10 bases. The germline V gene encodes CDR1 KGHSH and CDR2 LQKENI. The CDR3 is 16 residues long. V was clipped by 0 bases and J by 6 bases; unmatched bases: 5. The CDR3 coding sequence is TGTGCCAGCTCACCACCGAACGGACTAGCGGCCAATGAGCAGTTCTTC. Translation gives CASSPPNGLAANEQFF.

The rearrangement joins TRBV11-2 to TRBJ2-1; 10 bases line up with TRBD2. V dropped 4 bases and J dropped 6; count of bases not matched to a gene: 3. The CDR3 contains 14 residues. The germline gives CDR1 SGHAT, CDR2 FQNNGV. The CDR3 loop reads CASSSGTSANEQFF. As DNA, the CDR3 is TGTGCCAGCAGCTCAGGGACTAGCGCCAATGAGCAGTTCTTC.

This clonotype showed up many times. The chain couples TRBV6-5 to TRBJ2-5; D perhaps matches TRBD1 (5 bases). Germline CDR1 and CDR2: MNHEY and SVGAGI. V lost 1 base, J lost 2 bases, and 8 bases lay in between. The CDR3 is 14 residues long. This chain's CDR3 is CASSYLDNQETQYF. In DNA form, the CDR3 reads TGTGCCAGCAGTTACTTGGACAATCAAGAGACCCAGTACTTC.

This clonotype has ten or more counts. The genes are TRBV7-2 and TRBJ2-7; D remains ambiguous. This CDR3 comprises 14 residues. V was trimmed by 2 bases and J by 4 bases, leaving 12 bases between them. Per the germline V gene, CDR1 is SGHTA and CDR2 is FQGNSA. CDR3 bases: TGTGCCAGCAGCTTACTCCCCCCTCCGTACGAGCAGTACTTC. Protein product: CASSLLPPPYEQYF.

Comment on this clonotype: A much larger clone differs from this one at a single base, so this may be a read error. The CDR3 coding sequence is TGCAGTACTAGAGTGAATGGCCGCCTATTCTCCTACGAGCAGTACTTC. Encoded protein: CSTRVNGRLFSYEQYF. The chain employs TRBV20-1 and TRBJ2-7, with D possibly being TRBD2 (5 bases). CDR1 and CDR2 from the germline V gene are DFQATT and SNEGSKA (reference sequence). The CDR3 contains 16 residues.

Many counts were recorded for this clonotype. The CDR3 here is CASSGRATEAFF. The CDR3 DNA follows: TGTGCCAGCAGCGGCAGGGCCACTGAAGCTTTCTTT. The chain joins TRBV7-9 to TRBJ1-1, with D possibly being TRBD1 (5 bases). The CDR3 runs 12 residues. Trimming took 5 bases from V and 4 from J, leaving 8 bases between them. Germline CDR1 is SEHNR and CDR2 is FQNEAQ (reference sequence).

As concerns this clonotype: A read error may explain this, as a much larger clone is one base away. The J gene is TRBJ1-1, the V gene TRBV9; D remains ambiguous. The CDR3 extends over 13 amino acids. Germline CDR1 reads SGDLS; CDR2 reads YYNGEE. V dropped 3 bases and J dropped 7 bases, with 13 bases sitting between them. The CDR3 region has the DNA TGTGCCAGCAGCGCAGAGGATTCCAGTGAAGCTTTCTTT. Translated, it gives CASSAEDSSEAFF. The whole variable domain, filled in from reference TRBV9 and TRBJ1-1, reads DSGVTQTPKHLITATGQRVTLRCSPRSGDLSVYWYQQSLDQGLQFLIQYYNGEERAKGNILERFSAQQFPDLHSELNLSSLELGDSALYFCASSAEDSSEAFFGQGTRLTVV.

This clonotype turned up a few times. A junction end diverges from the germline sequence, so it may reflect a read error. The chain carries TRBV30 and TRBJ1-1; D not certain. The CDR3 totals 14 residues. The germline V gene encodes CDR1 GTSNPN and CDR2 SVGIG (reference sequence). CDR3 in amino acids: CAWSEHGPWAEAFF. CDR3 in DNA: TGTGCCTGGAGTGAACACGGGCCTTGGGCTGAGGCTTTCTTT.

About this clonotype itself: A single base separates this from a much larger clone, so it may be a read error. This chain joins TRBV24-1 and TRBJ2-1, with D possibly being TRBD2 (6 bases). CDR3 length equals 16 residues. Germline CDR1 is KGHDR and CDR2 is SFDVKD. In DNA, the CDR3 is TGTGCCACCAGTGAGGGATCTAGCGTAACCTACAGTGAGCAGTTCTTC. It is translated as CATSEGSSVTYSEQFF.

Worth noting for this clonotype: This could be a read error, since a much larger clone is one nucleotide away. The chain couples TRBV7-9 to TRBJ1-4, with 10 bases fitting TRBD1. There are 18 residues in the CDR3. Trimming cost V 5 bases and J 8 bases; bases outside gene matches: 17. The V gene's germline CDR1 is SEHNR and CDR2 FQNEAQ (reference sequence). Written as DNA, the CDR3 is TGTGCCAGCAGCCAACCGATTATCCGGGACAGGGGAGTGGAAAAACTGTTTTTT. The encoded protein is CASSQPIIRDRGVEKLFF.

This clonotype was counted ten times or more. The chain carries TRBV29-1 and TRBJ1-5; TRBD1 is a possible D gene (6 bases). CDR3 length: 13 amino acids. With 6 bases removed from V and 3 bases from J, the gap between germline ends came to 12 bases. Germline lookup yields CDR1 SQVTM and CDR2 ANQGSEA. This chain's CDR3 is CSVQTGVNQPQHF. The DNA for the CDR3 is TGCAGCGTCCAGACAGGCGTCAATCAGCCCCAGCATTTT.

This clonotype was recorded at least ten times. The chain combines TRBV10-3 with TRBJ2-2, with D maybe TRBD2 (6 bases). Germline V gene sequence: CDR1 ENHRY, CDR2 SYGVKD. Trimming took 6 bases from V and 5 from J, leaving 22 bases between them. This CDR3 spans 17 amino acids. For the CDR3, the DNA is TGTGCCATCAGACTAGGAGGGACTCCAACCCCTACCGGGGAGCTGTTTTTT. It specifies CAIRLGGTPTPTGELFF.

At least ten counts were recorded for this clonotype. This chain links TRBV7-9 with TRBJ2-1, with 9 positions matching TRBD1. The germline V gene encodes CDR1 SEHNR and CDR2 FQNEAQ (reference sequence). The CDR3 is 15 amino acids. The V segment lost 3 bases and the J segment 2 bases; nucleotides outside the gene matches: 2. CDR3 amino acids: CASSFRTGAYNEQFF. As DNA, the CDR3 is TGTGCCAGCAGCTTCCGGACAGGGGCCTACAATGAGCAGTTCTTC.

Remarks on this clonotype: This may arise from a read error, as a much more abundant clone is one base away. The V and J genes are TRBV20-1 and TRBJ2-7; possibly TRBD1 or TRBD2 for D (6 bases each). Trimming removed 1 base from V and 6 bases from J, with 13 bases in between. CDR1 is DFQATT, CDR2 SNEGSKA, per germline (reference sequence). There are 13 residues in the CDR3. The CDR3 loop is CSARGQEGCEQYF. CDR3 DNA: TGCAGTGCTAGAGGACAGGAGGGCTGCGAGCAGTACTTC.

In its sample, this clonotype was seen a few times. This sequence joins TRBV7-9 and TRBJ1-2, with TRBD1 identical over 7 bases. CDR3 length equals 16 residues. J gave up 0 bases and V 4 bases, and 8 bases lay outside the gene matches. Germline V lookup: CDR1 SEHNR, CDR2 FQNEAQ (reference sequence). The DNA of the CDR3 is TGTGCCAGCAGCTCTGGACAGGAGTCAGCTAACTATGGCTACACCTTC. This gives the protein CASSSGQESANYGYTF.

This clonotype was counted ten times or more. The chain joins TRBV20-1 to TRBJ2-6, with D possibly matching TRBD1 (5 bases). The ends were cut back, 3 bases at V and 0 bases at J, with 12 bases in the middle. Germline V lookup: CDR1 DFQATT, CDR2 SNEGSKA (reference sequence). CDR3 length equals 16 residues. The CDR3 bases are TGCAGTGCTAGGGACATCCAACGCTCTGGGGCCAACGTCCTGACTTTC. This codes for CSARDIQRSGANVLTF.

This clonotype has a count of ten or more. The gene calls are TRBV4-1 and TRBJ2-3, with D hard to call. CDR1 is MGHRA, CDR2 YSYEKL, per germline. The V end lost 0 bases, the J end lost 9 bases, and 13 bases lay between the germline ends. This CDR3 contains 14 residues. The CDR3 DNA is TGCGCCAGCAGCCAAGATCTTGGCCAAGGGACGCAGTATTTT. This gives the protein CASSQDLGQGTQYF.

This clonotype was detected ten times or more. The rearrangement uses TRBV29-1 and TRBJ2-7, with 11 bases that match TRBD1. Germline lookup yields CDR1 SQVTM and CDR2 ANQGSEA. V lost 3 bases and J lost 1; bases outside the gene matches: 2. The CDR3 spans 14 residues. The CDR3 protein is CSVEGQGESYEQYF. The CDR3 DNA is TGCAGCGTTGAGGGACAGGGGGAATCCTACGAGCAGTACTTC.

This clonotype has ten or more counts. This chain links TRBV7-9 with TRBJ2-1, with 8 bases identical to TRBD1. The CDR3 has 16 amino acids. With 0 bases clipped from V and 4 bases from J, the junction kept 5 bases outside the gene matches. Germline-derived CDR1 and CDR2 are SEHNR and FQNEAQ (reference sequence). Here the CDR3 reads CASSLAYGQGYNEQFF. As DNA, the CDR3 is TGTGCCAGCAGCTTAGCGTACGGACAGGGATACAATGAGCAGTTCTTC.

This clonotype has ten or more counts. This chain joins TRBV5-1 and TRBJ1-2; D is perhaps TRBD1 (5 bases). Trimming took 0 bases from V and 3 from J, leaving 12 bases between them. The germline gives CDR1 SGHRS, CDR2 YFSETQ. This CDR3 contains 15 residues. As DNA, the CDR3 is TGCGCCAGCAGCTTGGCTGGTACAGGCTACTATGGCTACACCTTC. Protein sequence: CASSLAGTGYYGYTF.

This clonotype was seen many times. The chain has TRBV20-1 and TRBJ1-5, with D unclear. The CDR3 consists of 15 residues. Germline values: CDR1 DFQATT, CDR2 SNEGSKA (reference sequence). Trimming took off 7 bases at V and 4 bases at J, with 20 bases between the two ends. The CDR3 spells CSVTYGVDGNQPQHF. CDR3 in DNA: TGCAGTGTCACCTATGGGGTGGACGGTAATCAGCCCCAGCATTTT.

In this sample, this clonotype turned up many times. The chain has TRBV12-5 and TRBJ2-5, with TRBD2 matching 13 bases. The CDR3 is made up of 20 amino acids. The ends lost 3 bases at V and 5 bases at J; junction bases unmatched: 18. Per germline, CDR1 LGHNT and CDR2 FRNRAP. CDR3 in DNA: TGTGCTAGTGGTTTACCACTCGGGGGCGTCGGGACTAGCGGGACGGAGACCCAGTACTTC. This gives the protein CASGLPLGGVGTSGTETQYF.